This is a list of T cell receptor beta chains from one sample in a study of blood T cells in healthy people across ages. One entry per CDR3 protein results from TCRdb running MiXCR on the 5' RACE reads. The repertoire holds about 830,000 distinct CDR3 sequences, with about 59% as singletons. Sequencing was performed on blood. The receptors stem from a man aged 25 to 40 in good health. CDR3s include the opening cysteine and the closing phenylalanine or tryptophan. A D gene is named only where the DNA matches it firmly. Size values are once, few and many counts, or a class for expanded clones, and some rows have none.

TRBV7-9,-,TRBJ1-1,-,CASSTGQLGGNTEAFF,TGTGCCAGCAGCACAGGGCAATTGGGAGGGAACACTGAAGCTTTCTTT
TRBV27,TRBD1,TRBJ2-7,many,CASSSPGTGDYEQYF,TGTGCCAGCAGTTCCCCCGGGACAGGCGACTACGAGCAGTACTTC
TRBV9,-,TRBJ2-7,-,CASSSSQGSSYEQYF,TGTGCCAGCAGCAGCAGCCAGGGCAGCTCCTACGAGCAGTACTTC
TRBV24-1,TRBD1,TRBJ2-2,-,CATSDLQGVHTGELFF,TGTGCCACCAGTGATTTGCAGGGGGTCCACACCGGGGAGCTGTTTTTT
TRBV12-3/TRBV12-4,-,TRBJ2-1,many,CASTLRLATEQFF,TGTGCCAGCACCCTGAGGTTGGCAACAGAGCAGTTCTTC
TRBV28,TRBD2,TRBJ2-7,-,CASSPLTSGGSYEQNF,TGTGCCAGCAGTCCATTGACTAGCGGGGGCTCCTACGAGCAGAACTTC
TRBV24-1,TRBD2,TRBJ2-5,-,CATSDPGTGGETQYF,TGTGCCACCAGTGACCCTGGGACGGGGGGTGAGACCCAGTACTTC
TRBV13,-,TRBJ2-3,-,CASSLGGSFGDTQYF,TGTGCCAGCAGCTTAGGCGGGTCCTTTGGGGATACGCAGTATTTT
TRBV7-9,-,TRBJ2-1,-,CASSLEVGPYNEQFF,TGTGCCAGCAGCTTAGAGGTGGGGCCCTACAATGAGCAGTTCTTC
TRBV7-9,TRBD1,TRBJ2-1,-,CASSLLVGTGGTTNNEQFF,TGTGCCAGCAGCTTACTTGTTGGGACAGGGGGCACGACTAACAATGAGCAGTTCTTC
TRBV9,-,TRBJ2-2,-,CASSVEVGVTGELFF,TGTGCCAGCAGCGTAGAAGTGGGTGTCACCGGGGAGCTGTTTTTT
TRBV29-1,-,TRBJ2-3,many,CSVWGQGGADTQYF,TGCAGCGTTTGGGGGCAGGGGGGCGCAGATACGCAGTATTTT
TRBV4-3,TRBD2,TRBJ2-1,-,CASSQEVGRGDRYNEQFF,TGCGCCAGCAGCCAAGAGGTTGGGCGGGGGGACCGCTACAATGAGCAGTTCTTC
TRBV29-1,TRBD1,TRBJ2-5,-,CSVETGGHQETQYF,TGCAGCGTTGAAACAGGGGGCCACCAAGAGACCCAGTACTTC
TRBV27,-,TRBJ2-7,-,CASRSAGYEQYF,TGTGCCAGCAGGTCGGCGGGGTACGAGCAGTACTTC
TRBV4-2,TRBD2,TRBJ2-5,-,CASSQDAWLLAGGPYQETQYF,TGTGCCAGCAGCCAAGATGCCTGGCTCCTAGCGGGGGGACCGTACCAAGAGACCCAGTACTTC
TRBV5-1,TRBD1,TRBJ1-2,-,CASSLNRDRYNYGYTF,TGCGCCAGCAGCCTGAACCGGGACAGATATAACTATGGCTACACCTTC
TRBV10-2,TRBD2,TRBJ2-1,-,CASNEVGGADEQFF,TGCGCCAGCAATGAGGTCGGGGGGGCGGATGAGCAGTTCTTC
TRBV24-1,TRBD1,TRBJ2-5,many,CATSEGQGLQETQYF,TGTGCCACCAGTGAGGGACAGGGCCTCCAAGAGACCCAGTACTTC
TRBV7-8,TRBD1,TRBJ2-7,-,CASRPGTGITKQYF,TGTGCCAGCAGACCCGGGACAGGGATCACGAAGCAGTACTTC
TRBV9,-,TRBJ2-1,-,CASSVDDSPTYNEQFF,TGTGCCAGCAGCGTAGATGACAGTCCAACCTACAATGAGCAGTTCTTC
TRBV18,TRBD2,TRBJ2-1,-,CATNPFSGGVYNEQFF,TGTGCCACCAACCCATTTAGCGGGGGGGTCTACAATGAGCAGTTCTTC
TRBV4-2,-,TRBJ1-4,-,CASSHIVRETNEKLFF,TGTGCCAGCAGCCACATCGTTCGGGAAACTAATGAAAAACTGTTTTTT
TRBV20-1,-,TRBJ2-4,few,CSARGTLNIQYF,TGCAGTGCTAGAGGGACCCTAAACATTCAGTACTTC
TRBV11-1,-,TRBJ1-1,-,CASSLILPGTEAFF,TGTGCCAGCAGCTTAATACTTCCGGGCACTGAAGCTTTCTTT
TRBV29-1,-,TRBJ2-7,-,CSVKDPYEQYF,TGCAGCGTAAAGGACCCCTACGAGCAGTACTTC
TRBV20-1,-,TRBJ2-7,-,CSARDLRDGPSYEQYF,TGCAGTGCTAGGGACCTCCGGGACGGCCCCTCCTACGAGCAGTACTTC
TRBV5-1,TRBD2,TRBJ2-5,-,CASSSTLAGGHETQYF,TGCGCCAGCAGCTCGACACTAGCGGGGGGGCACGAGACCCAGTACTTC
TRBV4-1,TRBD1,TRBJ1-2,-,CASSQTGAAGYTF,TGCGCCAGCAGCCAAACAGGGGCGGCTGGCTACACCTTC
TRBV4-2,-,TRBJ2-5,-,CASSQVIGETQYF,TGTGCCAGCAGCCAAGTAATCGGAGAGACCCAGTACTTC
TRBV6-6,TRBD1,TRBJ2-7,-,CASRTGYTYEQYF,TGTGCCAGTCGGACAGGTTACACCTACGAGCAGTACTTC
TRBV4-2,-,TRBJ1-6,-,CASSPSGVSGLPLHF,TGTGCCAGCAGCCCATCAGGGGTTTCCGGATTACCCCTCCACTTT
TRBV29-1,-,TRBJ2-5,-,CSVEVEVWKTQYF,TGCAGCGTTGAAGTTGAGGTCTGGAAGACCCAGTACTTC
TRBV6-1,-,TRBJ2-7,-,CASITGTTGYYEQYF,TGTGCCAGCATTACGGGCACGACAGGATACTACGAGCAGTACTTC
TRBV7-2,-,TRBJ2-7,few,CASSLTKLAYEQYF,TGTGCCAGCAGCTTAACTAAGTTGGCCTACGAGCAGTACTTC
TRBV4-3,TRBD2,TRBJ2-3,once,CASSQVYPSSPTSGRAHRYAYF,TGCGCCAGCAGCCAAGTGTACCCGAGCTCCCCCACTAGCGGGAGGGCCCATAGATACGCGTATTTT
TRBV30,-,TRBJ2-7,-,CAWSGNGVWEQYF,TGTGCCTGGAGTGGGAACGGCGTGTGGGAGCAGTACTTC
TRBV11-2,-,TRBJ2-1,-,CASSLEPGYEQFF,TGTGCCAGCAGCTTAGAACCCGGGTATGAGCAGTTCTTC
TRBV5-1,-,TRBJ2-5,-,CASSSTDGQETQYF,TGCGCCAGCAGCTCGACGGACGGACAAGAGACCCAGTACTTC
TRBV6-2/TRBV6-3,TRBD1,TRBJ1-5,few,CASSDPGQGKPQHF,TGTGCCAGCAGTGATCCGGGACAGGGGAAGCCCCAGCATTTT
TRBV12-3/TRBV12-4,TRBD2,TRBJ2-1,once,CASSKHWTSGFNEQFF,TGTGCCAGCAGTAAGCACTGGACTAGCGGGTTCAATGAGCAGTTCTTC
TRBV27,-,TRBJ2-4,-,CASAQLGVVKNIQYF,TGTGCCAGCGCCCAATTGGGTGTAGTCAAAAACATTCAGTACTTC
TRBV3-1,TRBD2,TRBJ2-1,-,CASSQKRGGLFNNEQFF,TGTGCCAGCAGCCAAAAGCGGGGGGGCCTCTTTAACAATGAGCAGTTCTTC
TRBV6-1,TRBD1,TRBJ2-7,-,CASKKAQGQADYEQYF,TGTGCCAGCAAGAAGGCCCAGGGACAGGCTGACTACGAGCAGTACTTC
TRBV5-1,-,TRBJ1-2,-,CASSLGTEQNYGYTF,TGCGCCAGCAGCCTCGGGACCGAGCAGAACTATGGCTACACCTTC
TRBV20-1,TRBD2,TRBJ2-1,-,CSATTSGGPSASYNEQFF,TGCAGTGCGACGACTAGCGGGGGGCCTTCGGCGTCCTACAATGAGCAGTTCTTC
TRBV6-2/TRBV6-3,-,TRBJ2-1,-,CASSYIYNEQFF,TGTGCCAGCAGTTACATCTACAATGAGCAGTTCTTC